This T cell receptor (beta chain) emerged from a study of shared T cell receptors in the human thymus (dated by TCRdb to about 2021). Turning to the overall study: The study investigated the way shared, self-reactive T-cell receptor alpha chains are produced in the human thymus.

The CDR3 measures 18 amino acids from cysteine to phenylalanine. Only the CDR3 DNA is retained, 54 bases long and in frame from the first base. The V end gives up 2 bases and the J end 6 bases, leaving 10 bases in the junction not matched to a gene. In the germline V gene, CDR1 corresponds to LGHNT and CDR2 to FRNRAP. Regarding this clone: What antigen it recognizes has not been identified. Base qualities were left out, and no much larger clone turns up one base away.

The library came from the immunoSEQ multiplex PCR assay. Not all clones reach the TCRdb copy of this immuneACCESS table, which keeps in-frame sequences only. Checked studies attribute under half of the gap to unresolved V genes and leave the rest unexplained. The sample includes about 610,000 clones, with approximately 90% observed a single time. The ten largest clones represent around 0.01% of the sample. This same sample was also part of a study on human thymus T cells. As the second study states: Immunologically healthy infants undergoing open corrective cardiac surgery for congenital heart defects in Finland were used as donors. Thymus tissue was collected as surgical resects that were removed during corrective cardiac surgery. Biased V and J gene segment usage appeared to be present in both thymic and peripheral blood repertoires. The related research found that thymic TCR repertoires overlapped highly between unrelated individuals. TCR alpha and beta repertoires from about 8 infant thymus samples and four related peripheral blood samples were characterized in the study. Donor ages ranged from about 7 to 244 days, and the cohort comprised six or seven male and a couple of female infants. After being mechanically released from the tissue, thymocytes were kept at -70 degrees C in pellets of roughly 9.5-32 million cells. A QIAsymphony instrument was used to extract genomic DNA from the frozen cell pellets. Using the immunoSEQ multiplex PCR assay, the TCRB and TCRAD loci were amplified from a standardized quantity of quality-controlled genomic DNA. The V(D)J region was spanned by amplicons of a length sufficient to cover the CDR3 and to identify V and J genes. Amplicon sequencing was performed on an Illumina platform through the commercial immunoSEQ service. Primer bias and sequencing errors were corrected as previously described, and TCRAD and TCRB were defined on the basis of the IMGT database. The repertoires were analysed using immunoSEQ Analyzer 3.0 and VDJTools for basic statistics, V/J segment usage, diversity estimates, rarefaction and pairwise overlap. Chao1, ChaoE, Efron-Thisted, Shannon and inverse Simpson indices were used to estimate diversity, which was also estimated on datasets down-sampled to the smallest sample. Repertoire overlap was determined by strict matching of CDR3 nucleotide sequence, V gene and J gene, and Jaccard-based multidimensional scaling clustering was applied. On average, thymus samples gave 650,000 to 1,000,000 unique TCRB clonotypes, whereas blood samples gave about 84,000.

The specimen sequenced was thymocytes. This receptor was identified in a boy in the first two years of life with a congenital heart defect. Donor details come from another sample of the same person, matched by shared clones. Recombination linked TRBV12-5 to TRBJ2-1; a stretch of 13 junction bases matches TRBD2. CDR3 loop: CASGLPTGTSGTINEQFF. The sequence in DNA is TGTGCTAGTGGTTTGCCGACTGGGACTAGCGGGACCATCAATGAGCAGTTCTTC.